Below are 10 T cell receptor beta chains sequenced from a single sample in a study of T cells expressing NK-cell markers. TCRdb reworked the 5' RACE reads into one entry per CDR3 protein, no DNA. This listing includes 400,000 to 450,000 distinct CDR3 sequences. The sequencing sample was made of blood T cells: a sorted CD56 or NKG2C T cell subset, CD4+ or CD8+ T cells, or bulk PBMC T cells (not recorded which). The receptor set was obtained from a woman between 18 and 70 years old in good health.

The genes are TRBV5-1 and TRBJ2-7; TCRdb's D gene call, TRBD2, goes unchecked for lack of DNA. CDR3 length equals 14 residues. Per germline, CDR1 SGHRS and CDR2 YFSETQ. CDR3 sequence: CASSLAGGPGEQYF.

The rearrangement uses TRBV4-2 and TRBJ1-2. The CDR3 is made up of 14 amino acids. Germline lookup yields CDR1 LGHNA and CDR2 YNFKEQ. The CDR3 spells CASSQGGGAGGYTF.

This chain joins TRBV12-3 or TRBV12-4 and TRBJ2-3. There are 15 residues in the CDR3. The CDR3 loop reads CASSLIRSGTDTQYF.

J is TRBJ1-4 and V is TRBV4-1; TCRdb selects TRBD1, and the lack of DNA leaves this call unchecked. CDR1 and CDR2 (germline): MGHRA, YSYEKL. The CDR3 runs 15 residues. CDR3 region: CASSQDGQGVEKLFF.

The chain recombines TRBV12-3 or TRBV12-4 with TRBJ2-1; TCRdb's D call, TRBD1, is unchecked because there is no DNA. The CDR3 is 14 amino acids. The CDR3 sequence: CASSVAGGLNEQFF.

The chain uses TRBV2 and TRBJ2-1; the D call of TRBD2 rests on TCRdb alone, since no DNA is present to check it. The CDR3 totals 15 residues. Germline lookup yields CDR1 SNHLY and CDR2 FYNNEI. The CDR3 protein is CASSEQSIGGREQFF.

This sequence joins TRBV20-1 and TRBJ2-7; TCRdb reports TRBD1, a call that lacks DNA to check it against. Germline assignment: CDR1 DFQATT and CDR2 SNEGSKA (reference sequence). This CDR3 is built from 15 residues. The CDR3 is CSAAPGQGIFYEQYF.

The V call is TRBV6-1, the J call TRBJ2-3; TCRdb names TRBD2, which stays unverified in the absence of DNA. Germline CDR1 MNHNS, CDR2 SASEGT. This CDR3 has 14 amino acids. This chain's CDR3 is CATKREGLVDTQYF.

The CDR3 reads CASSSTTYEQYF. The chain uses TRBV7-2 and TRBJ2-7. Germline V gene data show CDR1 as SGHTA and CDR2 as FQGNSA. The CDR3 has 12 amino acids.

This chain links TRBV7-2 with TRBJ2-7; the D call from TCRdb, TRBD1, cannot be confirmed without DNA. The V gene's germline CDR1 is SGHTA and CDR2 FQGNSA. The CDR3 is 14 residues long. This CDR3 reads CASSPPGGVYEQYF.